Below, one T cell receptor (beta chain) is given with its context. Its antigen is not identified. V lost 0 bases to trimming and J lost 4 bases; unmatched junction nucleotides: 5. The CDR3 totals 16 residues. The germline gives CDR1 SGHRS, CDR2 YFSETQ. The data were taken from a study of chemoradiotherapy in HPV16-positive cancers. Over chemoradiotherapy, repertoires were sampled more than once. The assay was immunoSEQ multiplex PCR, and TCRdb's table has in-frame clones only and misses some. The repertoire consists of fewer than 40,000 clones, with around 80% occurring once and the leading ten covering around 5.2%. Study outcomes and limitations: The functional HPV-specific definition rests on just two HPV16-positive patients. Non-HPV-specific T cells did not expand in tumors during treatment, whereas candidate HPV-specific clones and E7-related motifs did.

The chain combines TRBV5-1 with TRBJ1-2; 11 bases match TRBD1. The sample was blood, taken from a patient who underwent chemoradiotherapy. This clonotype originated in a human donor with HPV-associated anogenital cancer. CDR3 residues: CASSLVGQGDFYGYTF. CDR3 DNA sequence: TGCGCCAGCAGCTTGGTGGGACAGGGGGACTTCTATGGCTACACCTTC.